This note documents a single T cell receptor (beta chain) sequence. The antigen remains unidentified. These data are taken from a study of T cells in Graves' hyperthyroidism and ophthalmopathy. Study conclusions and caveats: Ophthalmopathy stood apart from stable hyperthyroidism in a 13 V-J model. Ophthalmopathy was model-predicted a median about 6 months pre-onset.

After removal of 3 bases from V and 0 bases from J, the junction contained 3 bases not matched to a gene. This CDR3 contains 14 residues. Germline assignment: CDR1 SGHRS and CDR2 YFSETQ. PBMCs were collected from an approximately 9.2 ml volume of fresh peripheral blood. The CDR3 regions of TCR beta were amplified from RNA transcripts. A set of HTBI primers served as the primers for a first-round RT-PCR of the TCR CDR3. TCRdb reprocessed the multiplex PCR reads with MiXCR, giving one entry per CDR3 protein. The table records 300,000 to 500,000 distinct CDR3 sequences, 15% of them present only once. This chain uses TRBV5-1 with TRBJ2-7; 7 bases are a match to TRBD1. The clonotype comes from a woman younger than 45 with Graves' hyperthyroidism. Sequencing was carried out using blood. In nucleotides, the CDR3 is TGCGCCAGCAGCTGGACAGGAGCCTCCTACGAGCAGTACTTC. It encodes CASSWTGASYEQYF.